The following is a T cell receptor beta chain sequence with its context. No antigen is known for it. These data belong to a study of identifying expanded T cells in peripheral blood. Study-wide results and limits: Technical replicates showed around 1.2 changed clones; two weeks approximately 15; four weeks 19. Variance in clone template counts between roughly 2-week samples significantly increased with total template count across all healthy donors.

Sequenced by immunoSEQ multiplex PCR; TCRdb stores in-frame clones only, minus some. The sample yields some 120,000 clones, 75% to 90% seen once. Collection occurred without any documented infections or immune events in donors. The V end lost 3 bases, the J end lost 10 bases, and 22 bases lay between the germline ends. The CDR3 sequence is 16 residues long. Per the germline V gene, CDR1 is ENHRY and CDR2 is SYGVKD. Sample: blood. This receptor was taken from a person aged 18 to 70 in good health. The rearrangement joins TRBV10-3 to TRBJ2-1, with D perhaps TRBD2 (7 bases). For the CDR3, the DNA is TGTGCCATCAGTGAAGACGGGGGGCGCGGGGTGGGCGAGCAGTTCTTC. It specifies CAISEDGGRGVGEQFF.